This T cell receptor (beta chain) is drawn from a study of blood T cell repertoires in COVID-19 (dated by TCRdb to 2020 to 2021). General notes on the study: The collaborator samples originated in the United States, Italy and Spain and spanned the acute and convalescent phases of COVID-19. The prospective study material was composed of cDNA or gDNA derived from T cells, B-cell-depleted T cells, or PBMCs. The dataset comprised deeply sampled blood TCRbeta repertoires from subjects exposed to, actively infected with, or recovered from COVID-19. A freely available public database, intended as a resource for researchers studying the immune response to SARS-CoV-2, is where the repertoires were released. The samples were drawn from the first 160 participants of the ongoing ImmuneRACE study and from 1,254 subjects provided by 6 global collaborators. The sample metadata nearly always contained a de-identified subject ID, COVID-19 status, age in years and sex. Where HLA class I and class II types were available, the types were taken from metadata supplied by the sample provider, not from assay-based typing. The paper as a whole reports these results and caveats: The quantity of clinical and demographic metadata differed by source and by participant and was supplied without curation.

Whole blood was collected in K2EDTA tubes by collaborating institutions according to the institutions' own protocols. For TCRbeta analysis, collaborators shipped samples as frozen whole blood, isolated PBMCs, or DNA extracted from either of those sample types. The immunoSEQ Assay, a bias-controlled multiplex PCR, was used to amplify TCRbeta CDR3 regions from genomic DNA. Per the authors' processing: Nucleated cell counts per sample were estimated from amplification of reference gene primers within the assay. To quantify the absolute abundance of each unique TCRbeta CDR3 rearrangement, sequence reads were collapsed and filtered. Productive Simpson clonality was computed per sample as the square root of Simpson's diversity index over productive rearrangements. Imported from immuneACCESS, the table was reduced by TCRdb to in-frame sequences with V and J called. These copies leave out some clones; in studies compared against another copy, an unresolved V gene accounts for under half, and the cause of the remainder is not known. V and J calls and clone size are those listed in that table; D and trimming were worked out from the DNA. The sample table holds around 170,000 clones, of which more than 80% were seen once. The biggest ten clones account for 2.5% to 3.5% of the sample.

Inclusive of the bounding cysteine and phenylalanine, the CDR3 is 13 residues long. Only the CDR3 region is kept as DNA, spanning 39 bases read in frame from base 1. The germline V gene (reference sequence) specifies DFQATT as CDR1 and SNEGSKA as CDR2. The germline ends are 12 bases apart after V is trimmed by 3 bases and J by 4 bases. A word on this clone: There is no known antigen for this receptor. Base-call qualities are not available, and no considerably larger clone is one nucleotide away.

The sequence is built from TRBV20-1 and TRBJ1-2, with a weak D call of TRBD1 (6 bases match). Input material: peripheral blood. The receptor comes from a man in his 60s with acute or convalescent COVID-19. The CDR3 in this case is CSASRDKSYGYTF. The DNA is as follows: TGCAGTGCTAGTAGGGACAAGTCCTATGGCTACACCTTC.